This T cell receptor beta chain was sequenced during a study of neurological immune-mediated disorders. On the study more broadly: A relapsing-remitting course was seen in about 90% of the roughly 34 multiple sclerosis patients and a secondary progressive course in 3. Whole-study findings and limits: No sharing of CDR3 amino acid sequences was observed among expanded clones across subjects, suggesting private repertoires in all groups. Neither clinical nor MRI features were associated with the multiple sclerosis repertoire cluster.

This clonotype was counted only a few times. What it binds is unknown. The CDR3 sequence is 14 residues long. Germline V CDR1 and CDR2: SQVTM, ANQGSEA. V was cut by 7 bases and J by 3 bases, with 18 bases left in between. The cDNA was synthesized by 5'RACE incorporating 10-nucleotide random UMIs. TCRdb fed the 5' RACE reads into MiXCR, producing one record per CDR3 protein. Among 60,000 or so distinct CDR3 sequences, roughly 3.5% were seen once, and the ten largest hold around 7.5%. The gene calls are TRBV29-1 and TRBJ2-5, with D hard to call. This TCR came from an older woman with multiple sclerosis. Sequenced sample: PBMCs. The DNA of the CDR3 is TGCAGCGCCCTGGGCAGACTGCCCGAAGAGACCCAGTACTTC. Translation gives CSALGRLPEETQYF. The full variable domain, with the rest looked up from reference TRBV29-1 and TRBJ2-5, is SAVISQKPSRDICQRGTSLTIQCQVDSQVTMMFWYRQQPGQSLTLIATANQGSEATYESGFVIDKFPISRPNLTFSTLTVSNMSPEDSSIYLCSALGRLPEETQYFGPGTRLLVL.